These T cell receptor beta chains were read from a single sample in a study of blood T cell repertoires in COVID-19. Measured with immunoSEQ multiplex PCR; TCRdb has only the in-frame clones, and not every one. There are roughly 110,000 clones in the sample; around 88% occur only once, and approximately 19% lies in the top ten. Sequenced input: peripheral blood. Every receptor here comes from a human donor with acute or convalescent COVID-19. The donor label of this sample is uncertain. CDR3s include the opening cysteine and the closing phenylalanine or tryptophan. The order of the fields is CDR3 protein, CDR3 DNA, V gene, clone size, D gene, J gene. D genes are given only for firm matches. Rows may omit the clone size; those that give it use once, few, many or a size class.

CDR3aa: CASSLSVQPLKYNEQFF
CDR3nt: TGTGCCAGCAGCTTGTCGGTACAGCCGCTTAAATACAATGAGCAGTTCTTC
v_gene: TRBV5-6
abundance: NA
d_gene: NA
j_gene: TRBJ2-1

CDR3aa: CASSPRQGAYNEQFF
CDR3nt: TGCGCCAGCAGCCCCCGACAGGGGGCTTACAATGAGCAGTTCTTC
v_gene: TRBV5-1
abundance: NA
d_gene: TRBD1
j_gene: TRBJ2-1

CDR3aa: CASSLGTDGYTF
CDR3nt: TGTGCCAGCAGCTTAGGGACTGATGGCTACACCTTC
v_gene: TRBV7-9
abundance: NA
d_gene: NA
j_gene: TRBJ1-2

CDR3aa: CASSLLRDLYNEQFF
CDR3nt: TGCGCCAGCAGCCTCCTCCGGGACTTATACAATGAGCAGTTCTTC
v_gene: TRBV5-1
abundance: NA
d_gene: NA
j_gene: TRBJ2-1

CDR3aa: CASSVVGLQYNEQFF
CDR3nt: TGTGCCAGCAGCGTAGTGGGACTACAATACAATGAGCAGTTCTTC
v_gene: TRBV9
abundance: NA
d_gene: TRBD2
j_gene: TRBJ2-1

CDR3aa: CSASLRDRARENEQFF
CDR3nt: TGCAGCGCGTCACTACGAGACCGTGCGAGAGAAAATGAGCAGTTCTTC
v_gene: TRBV29-1
abundance: NA
d_gene: NA
j_gene: TRBJ2-1

CDR3aa: CASSITSGIYEQYF
CDR3nt: TGTGCCAGCAGCATCACTAGCGGAATCTACGAGCAGTACTTC
v_gene: TRBV11-2
abundance: NA
d_gene: TRBD2
j_gene: TRBJ2-7

CDR3aa: CASSPQEAGVTDTQYF
CDR3nt: TGTGCCAGCTCACCACAGGAAGCGGGGGTCACAGATACGCAGTATTTT
v_gene: TRBV18
abundance: NA
d_gene: TRBD2
j_gene: TRBJ2-3

CDR3aa: CASSYITGGRLNEQFF
CDR3nt: TGTGCCAGCAGTTACATCACAGGGGGCCGTCTCAATGAGCAGTTCTTC
v_gene: TRBV6-5
abundance: NA
d_gene: TRBD1
j_gene: TRBJ2-1

CDR3aa: CASRYHRGRRTEAFF
CDR3nt: TGTGCCAGCAGATACCACAGGGGGCGTAGGACTGAAGCTTTCTTT
v_gene: TRBV7-9
abundance: few
d_gene: TRBD1
j_gene: TRBJ1-1

CDR3aa: CASRRTGETEAFF
CDR3nt: TGTGCCAGCAGACGGACAGGGGAGACTGAAGCTTTCTTT
v_gene: TRBV13
abundance: once
d_gene: TRBD1
j_gene: TRBJ1-1

CDR3aa: CAISDQTGGGDGYTF
CDR3nt: TGTGCCATCAGTGACCAAACAGGGGGCGGAGATGGCTACACCTTC
v_gene: TRBV10-3
abundance: NA
d_gene: TRBD1
j_gene: TRBJ1-2

CDR3aa: CASMGQGRNQPQHF
CDR3nt: TGTGCCAGCATGGGGCAGGGAAGAAACCAGCCCCAGCATTTT
v_gene: TRBV6-6
abundance: NA
d_gene: NA
j_gene: TRBJ1-5

CDR3aa: CASSSGTSGILEQFF
CDR3nt: TGTGCCAGCAGTTCCGGGACTAGCGGGATTCTGGAGCAGTTCTTC
v_gene: TRBV27
abundance: once
d_gene: TRBD2
j_gene: TRBJ2-1

CDR3aa: CASSYSSLLRMAHQPQHF
CDR3nt: TGTGCCAGCAGTTACTCATCACTACTCCGGATGGCTCATCAGCCCCAGCATTTT
v_gene: TRBV6-2/TRBV6-3
abundance: NA
d_gene: NA
j_gene: TRBJ1-5

CDR3aa: CATSDSGAHNEQFF
CDR3nt: TGTGCCACCAGTGATAGCGGAGCGCACAATGAGCAGTTCTTC
v_gene: TRBV24-1
abundance: NA
d_gene: NA
j_gene: TRBJ2-1

CDR3aa: CASSRDRANNQPQHF
CDR3nt: TGTGCCAGTAGCCGGGACAGGGCCAACAATCAGCCCCAGCATTTT
v_gene: TRBV19
abundance: once
d_gene: TRBD1
j_gene: TRBJ1-5